These 6 T cell receptor beta chains originate from one sample sequenced in a study of neurological immune-mediated disorders. MiXCR, applied by TCRdb to the 5' RACE reads, yields one record per CDR3 protein. This table has tens of thousands of distinct CDR3 sequences, around 5.8% appearing once. Material: CD4+ T cells from blood. These receptors were taken from a woman aged 18-29 years with multiple sclerosis.

The chain recombines TRBV14 with TRBJ2-3, with a possible D match to TRBD2 (5 bases). Germline V lookup: CDR1 SGHDN, CDR2 FVKESK. This CDR3 comprises 15 residues. Trimming shortened V by 1 base and J by 8 bases, and 16 bases separated the two germline ends. The CDR3, as DNA: TGTGCCAGCAGCCAAGTCGTGACTTCGGCGGGTACGCAGTATTTT. This encodes CASSQVVTSAGTQYF.

This clonotype was seen a few times. The chain uses TRBV29-1 and TRBJ2-3; possibly TRBD2 for D (6 bases). The germline V and J ends were trimmed by 3 bases and 1 base, with 8 bases remaining between them. This CDR3 has 13 amino acids. CDR1 is SQVTM and CDR2 is ANQGSEA in the germline V gene. The CDR3 region has the DNA TGCAGCGTTGACAGGAGGGGCACAGATACGCAGTATTTT. It encodes CSVDRRGTDTQYF.

This clonotype was detected ten times or more. The chain links TRBV14 to TRBJ1-6, with a possible D match to TRBD1 (6 bases). The CDR3 loop spans 14 amino acids. From germline, CDR1 is SGHDN and CDR2 FVKESK. With 6 bases removed from V and 3 bases from J, the gap between germline ends came to 9 bases. For the CDR3, the DNA is TGTGCCAGCAGTGGGGGCAACTATAATTCACCCCTCCACTTT. It codes for CASSGGNYNSPLHF.

In this sample, this clonotype turned up many times. J is TRBJ1-6 and V is TRBV7-9, with no clear D. The CDR3 covers 13 residues. V gave up 5 bases and J gave up 7 bases, with 9 bases separating them. Germline assignment: CDR1 SEHNR and CDR2 FQNEAQ (reference sequence). The CDR3: CASSPRANSPLHF. DNA of the CDR3: TGTGCCAGCAGCCCCCGGGCGAATTCACCCCTCCACTTT.

CDR3 sequence reads: CASSQTGQYTGELFF. In nucleotides, the CDR3 is TGTGCCAGCAGCCAAACGGGACAGTACACCGGGGAGCTGTTTTTT. The chain carries TRBV3-1 and TRBJ2-2; 7 positions agree with TRBD1. The CDR3 runs 15 residues. Trimming took 2 bases from V and 3 from J; bases not matched to a gene: 3. Germline V gene sequence: CDR1 LGHDT, CDR2 YNNKEL (reference sequence).

Ten or more counts support this clonotype. The chain uses TRBV5-1 and TRBJ2-7; perhaps TRBD1 as D (5 bases). Trimming removed 0 bases from V and 1 base from J, with 8 bases in between. Germline lookup yields CDR1 SGHRS and CDR2 YFSETQ. CDR3 length equals 14 residues. CDR3 sequence (DNA): TGCGCCAGCAGCTTGGCGCCAGGGTCCTACGAGCAGTACGTC. It specifies CASSLAPGSYEQYV.